The source of this T cell receptor (beta chain) is a study of T cell responses to AZD1222 COVID-19 vaccine. In regard to this clone: Its target is unknown.

J gave up 1 base and V 4 bases, and 4 bases lay outside the gene matches. CDR1 MNHNS and CDR2 SASEGT come from the germline V gene. The CDR3 is made up of 16 amino acids. Pooling of second doses given at about 4 or about 12 weeks was done. The repertoire was sequenced with immunoSEQ multiplex PCR; TCRdb's copy has only in-frame clones and lacks some. The table includes about 67,000 clones, under 90% detected once. Broader study findings: The donor group comprised mostly white British people and more females; the analysis possibly underestimated clonal diversity. Recipients of AZD1222 seropositive at baseline numbered only 6 or 7. Vaccination with two AZD1222 doses was followed by a rise in Spike-specific TCR breadth and depth.

V usage is TRBV6-1 and J usage is TRBJ1-5, with TRBD1 matching 10 bases. The sample here was peripheral blood, taken 28 days after the second AZD1222 dose. This sequence was found in an adult who received the AZD1222 COVID-19 vaccine. CDR3 region: CASSAGTGVSNQPQHF. DNA for the CDR3: TGTGCCAGCAGTGCCGGGACAGGGGTGAGCAATCAGCCCCAGCATTTT.